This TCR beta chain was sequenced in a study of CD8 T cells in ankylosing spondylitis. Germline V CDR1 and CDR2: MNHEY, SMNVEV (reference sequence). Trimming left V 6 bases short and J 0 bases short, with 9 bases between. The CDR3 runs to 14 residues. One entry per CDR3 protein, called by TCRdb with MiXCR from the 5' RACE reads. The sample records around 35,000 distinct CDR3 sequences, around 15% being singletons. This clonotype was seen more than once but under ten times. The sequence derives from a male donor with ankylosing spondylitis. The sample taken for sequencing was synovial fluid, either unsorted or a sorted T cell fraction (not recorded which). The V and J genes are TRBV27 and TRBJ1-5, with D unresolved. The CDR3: CASREVYSNQPQHF. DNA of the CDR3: TGTGCCAGCAGGGAAGTATATAGCAATCAGCCCCAGCATTTT.